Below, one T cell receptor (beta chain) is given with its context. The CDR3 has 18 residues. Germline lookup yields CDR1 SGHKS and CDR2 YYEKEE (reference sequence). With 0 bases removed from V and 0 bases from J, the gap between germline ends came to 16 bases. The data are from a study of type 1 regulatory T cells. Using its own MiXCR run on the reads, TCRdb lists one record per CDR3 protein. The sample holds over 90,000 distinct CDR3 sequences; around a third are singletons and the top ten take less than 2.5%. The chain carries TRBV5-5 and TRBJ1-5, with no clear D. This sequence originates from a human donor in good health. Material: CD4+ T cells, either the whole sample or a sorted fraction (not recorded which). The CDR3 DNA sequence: TGTGCCAGCAGCTTGGCCGGCGCCAGCAAAAATAGCAATCAGCCCCAGCATTTT. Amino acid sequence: CASSLAGASKNSNQPQHF.